This TCR beta chain was documented in a study of cytomegalovirus exposure and HLA in healthy donors. Across the study: Among about 380 genotyped donors, about 83% fell in the Caucasian-associated ancestry cluster.

With 60 Vbeta and 13 Jbeta primers, the PCR was carried out. TCRdb's copy holds only in-frame clones and misses some; the assay was immunoSEQ multiplex PCR. This sample yields fewer than 150,000 clones, of which about 76% are seen a single time; around 3.7% belongs to the top ten. CDR3 length equals 14 residues. Trimming took off 6 bases at V and 8 bases at J, with 18 bases between the two ends. Germline loops: CDR1 SGDLS, CDR2 YYNGEE. The sequence came from a man in his late teens or twenties in good health and CMV-seronegative. The sample consisted of PBMCs. This rearrangement joins TRBV9 to TRBJ2-1; a possible D gene is TRBD2 (6 bases). This CDR3 is CASTSDGEAYEQFF. CDR3 nucleotide sequence: TGTGCCAGCACCTCCGACGGGGAGGCTTATGAGCAGTTCTTC.